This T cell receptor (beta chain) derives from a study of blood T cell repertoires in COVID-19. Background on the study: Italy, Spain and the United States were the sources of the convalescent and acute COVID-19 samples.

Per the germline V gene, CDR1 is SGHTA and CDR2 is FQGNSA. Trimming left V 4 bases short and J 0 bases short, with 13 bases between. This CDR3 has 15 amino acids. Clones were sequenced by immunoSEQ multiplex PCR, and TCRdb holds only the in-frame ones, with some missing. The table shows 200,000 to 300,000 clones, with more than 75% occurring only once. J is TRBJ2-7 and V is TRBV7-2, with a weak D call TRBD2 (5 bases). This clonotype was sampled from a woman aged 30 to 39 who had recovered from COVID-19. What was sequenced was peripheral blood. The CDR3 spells CASSSDFSSSYEQYF. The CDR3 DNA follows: TGTGCCAGCAGCTCGGACTTTTCGAGCTCCTACGAGCAGTACTTC.